These 22 T cell receptor beta chains came from one sample sequenced in a study of shared T cell receptors in the human thymus. Profiling relied on immunoSEQ multiplex PCR, and the TCRdb table lists in-frame clones only, not all of them. The table shows over 350,000 clones, with 95% occurring only once. Specimen: thymocytes. The receptors shown here come from a human donor.

V gene TRBV6-1 combines with J gene TRBJ2-7, with D maybe TRBD1 (6 bases). CDR1 is MNHNS, CDR2 SASEGT, per germline. The length of the CDR3 is 16 residues. Deletions cut 1 base from V and 4 bases from J, with 17 bases between. The CDR3 region has the DNA TGTGCCAGCAGTGAAGAAGGACAGAGGAAGTGGTACGAGCAGTACTTC. It is translated as CASSEEGQRKWYEQYF.

This clone was seen just once. This rearrangement joins TRBV2 to TRBJ2-1; no firm D call. CDR3 size: 14 residues. CDR1 and CDR2 from the germline V gene are SNHLY and FYNNEI. The ends were cut back, 6 bases at V and 5 bases at J, with 14 bases in the middle. DNA for the CDR3: TGTGCCAGCAGGCAGAACATAGCTGACAATGAGCAGTTCTTC. Translated: CASRQNIADNEQFF.

This sequence joins TRBV18 and TRBJ2-2; D unresolved. V was trimmed by 5 bases and J by 4 bases, leaving 14 bases between them. The germline V gene encodes CDR1 KGHSH and CDR2 LQKENI. CDR3 length equals 15 residues. CDR3 protein: CASSSIPASTGELFF. CDR3 DNA sequence: TGTGCCAGCTCATCAATTCCAGCGAGCACCGGGGAGCTGTTTTTT. Together with reference TRBV18 and TRBJ2-2, the CDR3 gives the full variable domain: NAGVMQNPRHLVRRRGQEARLRCSPMKGHSHVYWYRQLPEEGLKFMVYLQKENIIDESGMPKERFSAEFPKEGPSILRIQQVVRGDSAAYFCASSSIPASTGELFFGEGSRLTVL.

V is TRBV28 and J is TRBJ1-4, with D maybe TRBD1 (5 bases). Germline lookup yields CDR1 MDHEN and CDR2 SYDVKM. V dropped 8 bases and J dropped 3 bases, with 10 bases sitting between them. The CDR3 runs to 13 residues. The CDR3 region is CASGRESNEKLFF. The CDR3 coding sequence is TGTGCCAGCGGCAGGGAGTCTAATGAAAAACTGTTTTTT.

This sequence joins TRBV7-6 and TRBJ2-1; TRBD1 matches at 9 bases. V dropped 3 bases and J dropped 0; count of bases not matched to a gene: 15. In germline, CDR1 is SGHVS, CDR2 FNYEAQ. The CDR3 is 20 amino acids. The CDR3 sequence: CASSFLPGQGYRDSYNEQFF. DNA of the CDR3: TGTGCCAGCAGCTTCCTCCCGGGACAGGGTTATAGAGACTCCTACAATGAGCAGTTCTTC.

The CDR3 reads CAWSVRAGVSTDTQYF. The CDR3 nucleotides read TGTGCCTGGAGTGTCCGGGCAGGGGTGAGCACAGATACGCAGTATTTT. The rearrangement uses TRBV30 and TRBJ2-3; perhaps TRBD1 as D (6 bases). Trimming stripped 0 bases from V and 0 bases from J, with 13 bases between. The CDR3 extends over 16 amino acids. Germline V CDR1 and CDR2: GTSNPN, SVGIG (reference sequence).

The CDR3 region is CASSQLPPGTGSNSRTEAFF. In DNA, the CDR3 is TGCGCCAGCAGCCAACTACCGCCGGGGACAGGGTCCAATAGTCGCACTGAAGCTTTCTTT. V and J are TRBV4-1 and TRBJ1-1; 9 nucleotides agree with TRBD1. V lost 2 bases and J lost 4; bases outside the gene matches: 20. Germline CDR1 reads MGHRA; CDR2 reads YSYEKL. There are 20 residues in the CDR3.

The chain couples TRBV11-2 to TRBJ2-7, with D possibly being TRBD1 (6 bases). V was clipped by 5 bases and J by 0 bases, with 14 bases between them. The CDR3 is 15 residues long. Per germline, CDR1 SGHAT and CDR2 FQNNGV. CDR3 in amino acids: CASSLDSASSYEQYF. The CDR3 DNA reads as TGTGCCAGCAGCCTGGACAGTGCGAGCTCCTACGAGCAGTACTTC. The full variable domain, rest sourced from reference TRBV11-2 and TRBJ2-7, is EAGVAQSPRYKIIEKRQSVAFWCNPISGHATLYWYQQILGQGPKLLIQFQNNGVVDDSQLPKDRFSAERLKGVDSTLKIQPAKLEDSAVYLCASSLDSASSYEQYFGPGTRLTVT.

The chain has TRBV19 and TRBJ2-3; D is unclear. Trimming took off 5 bases at V and 2 bases at J, with 20 bases between the two ends. The germline V gene encodes CDR1 LNHDA and CDR2 SQIVND (reference sequence). This CDR3 has 17 residues. CDR3 DNA: TGTGCCAGTAGTCGACCGCCCACCAGCCCTCACACAGATACGCAGTATTTT. This sequence encodes CASSRPPTSPHTDTQYF. The whole variable domain, remainder taken from reference TRBV19 and TRBJ2-3, is DGGITQSPKYLFRKEGQNVTLSCEQNLNHDAMYWYRQDPGQGLRLIYYSQIVNDFQKGDIAEGYSVSREKKESFPLTVTSAQKNPTAFYLCASSRPPTSPHTDTQYFGPGTRLTVL.

This sequence joins TRBV4-1 and TRBJ2-1; possible D gene TRBD2, 5 bases. This CDR3 is built from 17 residues. V was trimmed by 1 base and J by 0 bases, leaving 13 bases between them. From germline, CDR1 is MGHRA and CDR2 YSYEKL. CDR3 nucleotides: TGCGCCAGCAGCCAAGGGGCAGGACTCAGCTCCTACAATGAGCAGTTCTTC. It is translated as CASSQGAGLSSYNEQFF.

CDR3 sequence reads: CASSLRPGQSSYNEQFF. Written as DNA, the CDR3 is TGTGCCAGCAGTTTAAGACCGGGACAGAGCTCCTACAATGAGCAGTTCTTC. The rearrangement links TRBV27 to TRBJ2-1, with 7 bases lining up with TRBD1. The CDR3 loop spans 17 amino acids. Germline V gene lookup returns CDR1 MNHEY and CDR2 SMNVEV (reference sequence). The J segment lost 0 bases and the V segment lost 2 bases, leaving 7 bases of the junction unmatched.

J is TRBJ2-3 and V is TRBV9; perhaps TRBD2 as D (5 bases). The CDR3 has 16 residues. CDR1 is SGDLS and CDR2 is YYNGEE in the germline V gene. V shed 0 bases and J shed 0 bases, with 11 bases lying between them. The CDR3 region is CASSVGSGGSTDTQYF. The CDR3 DNA sequence: TGTGCCAGCAGCGTAGGCAGCGGAGGTAGCACAGATACGCAGTATTTT.

The chain couples TRBV28 to TRBJ1-2, with TRBD1 matching 7 bases. Germline CDR1 and CDR2: MDHEN and SYDVKM. Unmatched junction bases numbered 9, after V lost 5 bases and J lost 3 bases. The CDR3 has 15 residues. The chain's CDR3 is CASSLQGQSYYGYTF. CDR3 coding DNA: TGTGCCAGCAGTCTCCAGGGACAGAGTTACTATGGCTACACCTTC.

This chain connects TRBV28 to TRBJ2-5, with a weak D call TRBD1 (5 bases). The J call is uncertain, as TRBJ2-7 better fits the DNA end. The germline CDR1 and CDR2 sequences are MDHEN and SYDVKM. This CDR3 contains 14 residues. This CDR3 reads CASSLCPWGHEQYF. In DNA, the CDR3 is TGTGCCAGCAGTTTATGTCCCTGGGGCCACGAGCAGTACTTC.

The chain employs TRBV30 and TRBJ1-3, with D possibly TRBD1 on 6 matching bases. Trimming stripped 0 bases from V and 6 bases from J, with 12 bases between. Germline V gene lookup returns CDR1 GTSNPN and CDR2 SVGIG (reference sequence). The CDR3 contains 14 residues. CDR3 residues: CAWSVRGGVNTIYF. The CDR3 DNA reads TGTGCCTGGAGTGTACGTGGGGGCGTAAACACCATATATTTT.

The V gene is TRBV10-3, the J gene TRBJ1-3, with a weak D call TRBD1 (6 bases). This CDR3 is built from 15 residues. Trimming took 8 bases from V and 10 from J, leaving 24 bases between them. Per germline, CDR1 ENHRY and CDR2 SYGVKD. The CDR3 here is CAIASPGGYSRTIYF. The DNA of the CDR3 is TGTGCCATCGCCTCCCCGGGGGGCTATTCGAGAACCATATATTTT.

The V and J genes are TRBV28 and TRBJ2-2; D might be TRBD1 (6 bases). The germline V gene has CDR1 MDHEN and CDR2 SYDVKM. V was clipped by 6 bases and J by 4 bases, with 12 bases between them. The CDR3 is made up of 14 amino acids. This CDR3 reads CASSYRAPTGELFF. The DNA of the CDR3 is TGTGCCAGCAGCTACAGGGCACCCACCGGGGAGCTGTTTTTT.

The chain couples TRBV28 to TRBJ2-3; 13 positions match TRBD2. This CDR3 is 22 amino acids long. CDR1 is MDHEN and CDR2 is SYDVKM in the germline V gene. Trimming at V came to 5 bases and at J to 0 bases, leaving 20 bases not matched to a gene. This chain's CDR3 is CASSGHRRAKLAGGPSTDTQYF. The CDR3 DNA sequence: TGTGCCAGCAGTGGGCACAGGCGTGCGAAACTAGCGGGAGGGCCCAGCACAGATACGCAGTATTTT.

This rearrangement joins TRBV5-6 to TRBJ2-1; 9 bases line up with TRBD2. The junction had 12 bases not matched to a gene; V was cut back by 0 bases and J by 8 bases. CDR1 and CDR2 from the germline V gene are SGHDT and YYEEEE. The length of the CDR3 is 17 residues. In nucleotides, the CDR3 is TGTGCCAGCAGCTTGGGGGCTAGCGGGACCAACGGGTATGAGCAGTTCTTC. Its translation: CASSLGASGTNGYEQFF.

Concerning this clone itself: Distinct nucleotide sequences in the sample also encode this CDR3. CDR3 region: CASSLTGGNTIYF. In DNA form, the CDR3 reads TGTGCCAGCAGTTTGACAGGTGGAAACACCATATATTTT. V gene TRBV27 combines with J gene TRBJ1-3; tentatively, D is TRBD1 (6 bases). The CDR3 sequence is 13 residues long. V was clipped by 3 bases and J by 3 bases, with 6 bases between them. From germline, CDR1 is MNHEY and CDR2 SMNVEV (reference sequence).

The chain is built from TRBV5-1 and TRBJ2-1; D is uncertain. Deletions cut 2 bases from V and 3 bases from J, with 12 bases between. This CDR3 spans 15 amino acids. Germline V gene sequence: CDR1 SGHRS, CDR2 YFSETQ. CDR3 DNA: TGCGCCAGCAGCTTTATAACCAACGGCTACAATGAGCAGTTCTTC. The encoded protein is CASSFITNGYNEQFF.

The chain is built from TRBV19 and TRBJ2-7; the match to TRBD2 covers 8 bases. Germline V gene data show CDR1 as LNHDA and CDR2 as SQIVND (reference sequence). Germline trimming cut 8 bases from V and 4 bases from J; bases unmatched to any gene: 13. This CDR3 is 15 amino acids long. CDR3 residues: CASAGAAGVGYEQYF. DNA of the CDR3: TGTGCCAGTGCGGGTGCAGCGGGAGTTGGATACGAGCAGTACTTC.